The 11 T cell receptor beta chains presented below share a single source sample, sequenced in a study of T-cell memory formation after mild COVID-19. TCRdb re-called the 5' RACE reads through MiXCR, storing one row per CDR3 protein. Here the sample spans 300,000 to 350,000 distinct CDR3 sequences, just under 20% being singletons. Sequenced sample: PBMCs or a T cell subset sorted from them (not recorded which). The receptors derive from a man younger than 35 who had mild COVID-19 (a few samples of this study predate the infection). Cell type and time point are not known.

This clonotype was seen a few times. The chain employs TRBV4-2 and TRBJ1-1; D is possibly TRBD1 (6 bases). V dropped 4 bases and J dropped 2 bases, with 20 bases sitting between them. The CDR3 runs 17 residues. Per germline, CDR1 LGHNA and CDR2 YNFKEQ. The CDR3 region has the DNA TGTGCCAGCAGCCCGCAGGGGTGGGGGGGGATCAACACTGAAGCTTTCTTT. The encoded protein is CASSPQGWGGINTEAFF.

V and J are TRBV6-5 and TRBJ1-2; perhaps TRBD1 as D (5 bases). The CDR3 loop spans 12 amino acids. Germline values: CDR1 MNHEY, CDR2 SVGAGI. Trimming shortened V by 6 bases and J by 8 bases, and 13 bases separated the two germline ends. The CDR3 sequence is CASRQAGYGYTF. The CDR3 bases are TGTGCCAGCAGGCAGGCAGGGTACGGCTACACCTTC.

The chain recombines TRBV7-2 with TRBJ2-3; 10 bases fit TRBD2. Per the germline V gene, CDR1 is SGHTA and CDR2 is FQGNSA. V shed 2 bases, J shed 9 bases, and the junction held 8 bases outside the gene matches. The CDR3 runs to 15 residues. The CDR3 nucleotides read TGTGCCAGCAGCTTATCTTCTAGCGGGGGAAACACGCAGTATTTT. Translation gives CASSLSSSGGNTQYF.

The chain is built from TRBV19 and TRBJ2-2, with TRBD2 matching 7 bases. The CDR3 contains 16 residues. Per the germline V gene, CDR1 is LNHDA and CDR2 is SQIVND (reference sequence). Unmatched junction bases numbered 12, after V lost 11 bases and J lost 0 bases. The CDR3, as DNA: TGTGCCGGGGGATCCGGGACTACCGCGAACACCGGGGAGCTGTTTTTT. Translation gives CAGGSGTTANTGELFF.

V and J are TRBV28 and TRBJ1-2; weak D call: TRBD1 (5 bases). The CDR3 is 12 residues long. Trimming stripped 6 bases from V and 5 bases from J, with 10 bases between. The germline CDR1 and CDR2 sequences are MDHEN and SYDVKM. CDR3 nucleotides: TGTGCCAGCAGCTCGCGGACATATGGCTACACCTTC. Translation gives CASSSRTYGYTF.

This clonotype was detected a few times. This chain connects TRBV28 to TRBJ1-4, with D possibly matching TRBD1 (6 bases). CDR3 size: 13 residues. Germline CDR1 and CDR2: MDHEN and SYDVKM. Trimming left V 5 bases short and J 7 bases short, with 11 bases between. The CDR3 sequence is CASSPRTVEKLFF. DNA for the CDR3: TGTGCCAGCAGTCCCCGGACAGTTGAAAAACTGTTTTTT.

In its sample, this clonotype was seen a few times. The chain employs TRBV20-1 and TRBJ1-1, with D possibly matching TRBD1 (5 bases). Trimming took off 0 bases at V and 3 bases at J, with 23 bases between the two ends. From germline, CDR1 is DFQATT and CDR2 SNEGSKA (reference sequence). The CDR3 length is 18 residues. CDR3 nucleotides: TGCAGTGCTAGAGAGAGCCTTTTACTATCCCTGGGGGACACTGAAGCTTTCTTT. It is translated as CSARESLLLSLGDTEAFF.

The chain recombines TRBV9 with TRBJ2-5; no firm D call. Germline CDR1 SGDLS, CDR2 YYNGEE. Trimming took off 0 bases at V and 0 bases at J, with 6 bases between the two ends. The CDR3 sequence is 14 residues long. This CDR3 is CASSVDGYQETQYF. CDR3 nucleotides: TGTGCCAGCAGCGTAGACGGGTACCAAGAGACCCAGTACTTC.

The DNA for the CDR3 is TGTGCCAGCAGTTTCTCTGCGGGGGGATACGAGCAGTACTTC. Its translation is CASSFSAGGYEQYF. The chain has TRBV27 and TRBJ2-7; TRBD2 matches at 8 bases. The V and J ends lost 3 bases and 4 bases, in that order; junction bases with no gene match: 5. This CDR3 comprises 14 residues. Germline-derived CDR1 and CDR2 are MNHEY and SMNVEV (reference sequence).

There are a few counts of this clonotype. The J gene is TRBJ2-1, the V gene TRBV5-1; D gene unclear. The CDR3 totals 16 residues. V lost 0 bases and J lost 1, with 11 bases in between. CDR1 SGHRS and CDR2 YFSETQ come from the germline V gene. CDR3 sequence: CASSLAEAPSYNEQFF. DNA of the CDR3: TGCGCCAGCAGCTTGGCCGAGGCTCCTTCCTACAATGAGCAGTTCTTC.

In its sample, this clonotype was seen a few times. CDR3 protein: CASSREPGLAIYTQYF. The CDR3 nucleotides are TGTGCCAGCAGCCGGGAGCCGGGACTAGCGATATATACGCAGTATTTT. V gene TRBV7-2 combines with J gene TRBJ2-3, with 10 nucleotides matching TRBD2. J gave up 7 bases and V 5 bases, and 12 bases lay outside the gene matches. Looked up from germline, CDR1 is SGHTA and CDR2 is FQGNSA. This CDR3 is 16 amino acids long.